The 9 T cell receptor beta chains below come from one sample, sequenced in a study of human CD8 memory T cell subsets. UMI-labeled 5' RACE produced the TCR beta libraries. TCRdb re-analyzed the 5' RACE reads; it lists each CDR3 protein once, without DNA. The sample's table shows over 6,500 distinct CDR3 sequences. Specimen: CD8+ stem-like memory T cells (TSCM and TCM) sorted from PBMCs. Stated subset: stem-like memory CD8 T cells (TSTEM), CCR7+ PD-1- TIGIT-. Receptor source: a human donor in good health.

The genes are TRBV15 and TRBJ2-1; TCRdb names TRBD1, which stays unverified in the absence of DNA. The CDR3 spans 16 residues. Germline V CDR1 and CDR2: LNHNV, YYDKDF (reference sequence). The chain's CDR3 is CATSSLMGREINEQFF.

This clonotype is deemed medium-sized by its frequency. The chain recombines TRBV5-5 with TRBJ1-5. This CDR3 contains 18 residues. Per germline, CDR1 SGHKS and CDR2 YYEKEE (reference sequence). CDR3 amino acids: CASSLKDPGIAGNQPQHF. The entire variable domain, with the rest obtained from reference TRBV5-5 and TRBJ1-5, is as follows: DAGVTQSPTHLIKTRGQQVTLRCSPISGHKSVSWYQQVLGQGPQFIFQYYEKEERGRGNFPDRFSARQFPNYSSELNVNALLLGDSALYLCASSLKDPGIAGNQPQHFGDGTRLSIL.

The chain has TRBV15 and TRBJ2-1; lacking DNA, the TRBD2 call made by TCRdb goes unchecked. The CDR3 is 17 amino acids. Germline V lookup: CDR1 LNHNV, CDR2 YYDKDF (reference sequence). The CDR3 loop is CATRSWESGGEYNEQFF.

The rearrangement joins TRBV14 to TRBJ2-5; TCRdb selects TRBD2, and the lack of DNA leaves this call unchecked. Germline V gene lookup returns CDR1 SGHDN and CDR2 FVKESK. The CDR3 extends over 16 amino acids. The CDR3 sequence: CASSHWTSGRQETQYF. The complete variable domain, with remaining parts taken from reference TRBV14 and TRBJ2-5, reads EAGVTQFPSHSVIEKGQTVTLRCDPISGHDNLYWYRRVMGKEIKFLLHFVKESKQDESGMPNNRFLAERTGGTYSTLKVQPAELEDSGVYFCASSHWTSGRQETQYFGPGTRLLVL.

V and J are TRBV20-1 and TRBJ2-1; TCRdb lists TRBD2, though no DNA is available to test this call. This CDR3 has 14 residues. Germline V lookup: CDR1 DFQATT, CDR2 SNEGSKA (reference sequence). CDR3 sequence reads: CSARTLEGYNEQFF.

The CDR3 spells CASSRAMRTGEKLFF. The chain joins TRBV3-1 to TRBJ1-4; TCRdb's D gene call, TRBD1, goes unchecked for lack of DNA. Per the germline V gene, CDR1 is LGHDT and CDR2 is YNNKEL (reference sequence). This CDR3 contains 15 residues. The variable domain in full, with the rest retrieved from reference TRBV3-1 and TRBJ1-4, is DTAVSQTPKYLVTQMGNDKSIKCEQNLGHDTMYWYKQDSKKFLKIMFSYNNKELIINETVPNRFSPKSPDKAHLNLHINSLELGDSAVYFCASSRAMRTGEKLFFGSGTQLSVL.

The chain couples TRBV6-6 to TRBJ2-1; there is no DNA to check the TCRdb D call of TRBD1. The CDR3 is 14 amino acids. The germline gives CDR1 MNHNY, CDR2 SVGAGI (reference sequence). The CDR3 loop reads CASSQRDSWDEQFF.

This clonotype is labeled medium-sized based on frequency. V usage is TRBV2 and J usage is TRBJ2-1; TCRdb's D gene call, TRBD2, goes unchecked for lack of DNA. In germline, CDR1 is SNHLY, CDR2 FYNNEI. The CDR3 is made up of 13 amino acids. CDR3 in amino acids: CASSEAEGNEQFF. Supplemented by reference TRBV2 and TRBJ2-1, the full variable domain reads EPEVTQTPSHQVTQMGQEVILRCVPISNHLYFYWYRQILGQKVEFLVSFYNNEISEKSEIFDDQFSVERPDGSNFTLKIRSTKLEDSAMYFCASSEAEGNEQFFGPGTRLTVL.

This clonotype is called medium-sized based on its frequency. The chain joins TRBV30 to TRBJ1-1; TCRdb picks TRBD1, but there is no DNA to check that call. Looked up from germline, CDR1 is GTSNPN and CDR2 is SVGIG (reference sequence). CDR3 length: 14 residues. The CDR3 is CAWSVGQPNTEAFF.